The present entry profiles one T cell receptor beta chain with its context. This sample was included in a study of spatial heterogeneity in lung cancer. Time point: sample taken at primary tumor resection. TCRdb used MiXCR to reprocess the 5' RACE reads, holding one entry per CDR3 protein. The sample yields about 3,000 distinct CDR3 sequences, roughly 3.1% seen once. This receptor was identified in a male donor with early-stage non-small cell lung cancer. Sample: normal lung tissue next to the tumor, taken at surgery.

CDR3 in amino acids: CASSLVNTGELFF. For the CDR3, the DNA is TGTGCCAGCAGTTTAGTGAACACCGGGGAGCTGTTTTTT. The chain has TRBV27 and TRBJ2-2; D is unclear. V lost 2 bases, J lost 1 base, and 2 bases lay in between. CDR1 and CDR2 from the germline V gene are MNHEY and SMNVEV (reference sequence). The CDR3 is 13 amino acids.